The T cell receptor beta chain described here comes from a study of T cell responses to AZD1222 COVID-19 vaccine. The study's findings and limits: The donors showed a predominance of white British ancestry and of females, with possible underestimation of clonal diversity. Among spike-specific TCRs, nearly half reportedly target unmutated variant regions. Baseline seropositivity characterized only six AZD1222 recipients. It was only after the peak T cell response that any repertoires were sampled.

The data were produced by immunoSEQ multiplex PCR, yet TCRdb's version contains in-frame clones alone and is incomplete. The repertoire holds 100,000 or so clones, with approximately 88% as singletons. In its sample, this clone was seen once. Its antigen is not known. The sample was peripheral blood, taken on day 0 of AZD1222 vaccination. This clonotype originated in an adult in good health.

The CDR3 sequence: CASSLRQGADSPLHF. The DNA of the CDR3 is TGTGCCAGCAGCTTAAGACAGGGGGCCGATTCACCCCTCCACTTT. V gene TRBV3-1 (or the pseudogene TRBV3-2) combines with J gene TRBJ1-6, with TRBD1 matching over 10 bases. Germline loops: CDR1 LGHDT, CDR2 YNNKEL (reference sequence). With 5 bases clipped from V and 8 bases from J, the junction kept 6 bases outside the gene matches. This CDR3 is 15 amino acids long.